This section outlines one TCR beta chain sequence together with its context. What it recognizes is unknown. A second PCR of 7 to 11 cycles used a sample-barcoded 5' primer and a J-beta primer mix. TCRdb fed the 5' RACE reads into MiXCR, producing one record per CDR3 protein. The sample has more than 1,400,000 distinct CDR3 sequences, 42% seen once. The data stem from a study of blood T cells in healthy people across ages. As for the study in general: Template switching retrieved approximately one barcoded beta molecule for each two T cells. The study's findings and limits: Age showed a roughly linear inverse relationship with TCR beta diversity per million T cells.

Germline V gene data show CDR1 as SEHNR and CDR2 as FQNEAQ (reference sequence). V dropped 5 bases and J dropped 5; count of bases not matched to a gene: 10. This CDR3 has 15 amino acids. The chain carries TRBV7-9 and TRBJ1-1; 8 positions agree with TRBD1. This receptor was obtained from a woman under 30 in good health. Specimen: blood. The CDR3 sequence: CASSPGRQGRTEAFF. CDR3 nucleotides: TGTGCCAGCAGCCCAGGGCGACAGGGGAGAACTGAAGCTTTCTTT.